This TCR beta chain comes out of a study of neoadjuvant nivolumab and ipilimumab in lung cancer. The study, taken as a whole, reports: Only a small number of samples underwent TCR sequencing.

The assay was immunoSEQ multiplex PCR, and TCRdb's table has in-frame clones only and misses some. The sample includes 18,000 or so clones, around three quarters of them seen just once. Regarding this clone: As yet, its antigen is unknown.

Per the germline V gene, CDR1 is SGHRS and CDR2 is YFSETQ. The CDR3 sequence is 14 residues long. Trimming stripped 0 bases from V and 1 base from J, with 7 bases between. The sequences come from tumor tissue, collected after neoadjuvant nivolumab, alone or with ipilimumab, at or shortly before surgery. This sequence joins TRBV5-1 and TRBJ1-1; no firm D call. This TCR was recovered from an adult with non-small cell lung cancer. The chain's CDR3 is CASSLGVPNTEAFF. The CDR3 DNA reads TGCGCCAGCAGCTTGGGGGTCCCGAACACTGAAGCTTTCTTT.